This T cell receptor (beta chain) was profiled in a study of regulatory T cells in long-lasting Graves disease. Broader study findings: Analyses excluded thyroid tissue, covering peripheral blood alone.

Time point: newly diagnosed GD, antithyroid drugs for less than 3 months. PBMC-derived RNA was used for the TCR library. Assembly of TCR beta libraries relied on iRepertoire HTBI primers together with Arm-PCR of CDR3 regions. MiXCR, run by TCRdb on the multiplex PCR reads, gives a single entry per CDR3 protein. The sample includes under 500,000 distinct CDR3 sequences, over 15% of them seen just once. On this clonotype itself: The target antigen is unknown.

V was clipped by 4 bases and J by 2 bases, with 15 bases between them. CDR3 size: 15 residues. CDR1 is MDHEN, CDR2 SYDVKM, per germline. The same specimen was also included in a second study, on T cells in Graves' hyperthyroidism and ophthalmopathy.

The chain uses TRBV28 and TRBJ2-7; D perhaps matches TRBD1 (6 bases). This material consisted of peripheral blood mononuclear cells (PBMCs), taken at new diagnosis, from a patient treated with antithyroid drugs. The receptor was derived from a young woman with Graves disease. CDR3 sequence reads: CASSSPGTLAYEQYF. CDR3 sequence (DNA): TGTGCCAGCAGTTCCCCCGGGACATTAGCCTACGAGCAGTACTTC.